A selection of T cell receptor beta chains follows, all from one sample in a study of blood T cell repertoires in COVID-19. Some clones are missing from TCRdb's copy, which holds only in-frame ones; the method was immunoSEQ multiplex PCR. The profile shows fewer than 120,000 clones, around 90% of them singletons. Source material: peripheral blood. The receptors derive from a human donor in a cohort sampled during active COVID-19. CDR3s include the opening cysteine and the closing phenylalanine or tryptophan.

J gene	V gene	CDR3 protein
TRBJ1-1	TRBV4-2	CASSQDGAGGEAFF
TRBJ2-1	TRBV5-4	CASSPGLAGGYEQFF
TRBJ2-7	TRBV2	CASSGGQGPYEQYF
TRBJ2-7	TRBV19	CASSIRGQGIYEQYF
TRBJ1-2	TRBV18	CASSPRAPGGYGYTF
TRBJ1-3	TRBV27	CASRAGTGAHSGNTIYF
TRBJ1-4	TRBV7-8	CASSQRGDTTNEKLFF
TRBJ2-5	TRBV30	CALRDLPETQYF
TRBJ2-7	TRBV4-1	CASSQVGGDEQYF
TRBJ2-3	TRBV7-8	CASSLIAGGSTDTQYF
TRBJ1-6	TRBV6-5	CASGVQGVSPLHF
TRBJ2-7	TRBV5-5	CASSSLTGSKEQYF
TRBJ1-1	TRBV9	CASSVVDRVGTEAFF
TRBJ2-3	TRBV29-1	CSVESGVGTDTQYF
TRBJ1-5	TRBV7-9	CASSSEGGNQPQHF
TRBJ2-7	TRBV5-4	CASRQDTYPQEQYF
TRBJ1-3	TRBV2	CASSLSSGNTIYF
TRBJ1-2	TRBV5-1	CASSPAPGQGFYGYTF